Presented here are 21 T cell receptor beta chains from one specimen sequenced in a study of human T cells and chemical hapten exposure. TCRdb itself ran the 5' RACE reads through MiXCR, one entry per CDR3 protein. The table lists about 110,000 distinct CDR3 sequences, roughly a fifth of them singletons. Before extraction, the whole blood was not fractionated, and total RNA was taken from it. The origin of the receptors is a human donor in good health.

The chain is built from TRBV20-1 and TRBJ1-2, with 7 bases fitting TRBD1. The CDR3 runs to 15 residues. Germline lookup yields CDR1 DFQATT and CDR2 SNEGSKA (reference sequence). The junction had 11 bases not matched to a gene; V was cut back by 2 bases and J by 5 bases. The DNA of the CDR3 is TGCAGTGCTAGACTTTCGACAGGGTTGCGGTATGGCTACACCTTC. It is translated as CSARLSTGLRYGYTF.

This clonotype was counted between two and nine times. This chain links TRBV18 with TRBJ2-1; 9 bases map to TRBD2. CDR1 is KGHSH, CDR2 LQKENI, per germline. J lost 5 bases, V lost 4 bases, and 6 bases had no gene match. The CDR3 extends over 15 amino acids. CDR3 sequence: CASSQGASGNNEQFF. Written as DNA, the CDR3 is TGTGCCAGCTCACAAGGGGCTAGCGGGAACAATGAGCAGTTCTTC. Combining the CDR3 with reference TRBV18 and TRBJ2-1 gives the whole variable domain NAGVMQNPRHLVRRRGQEARLRCSPMKGHSHVYWYRQLPEEGLKFMVYLQKENIIDESGMPKERFSAEFPKEGPSILRIQQVVRGDSAAYFCASSQGASGNNEQFFGPGTRLTVL.

The J gene is TRBJ2-1, the V gene TRBV6-4, with TRBD2 matching over 9 bases. The CDR3 runs to 14 residues. V trimming: 5 bases; J trimming: 6 bases; junction bases outside the gene matches: 5. The V gene's germline CDR1 is MRHNA and CDR2 SNTAGT. CDR3 DNA sequence: TGTGCCAGCAGTACCATTAGCGGGAGCAATGAGCAGTTCTTC. It encodes CASSTISGSNEQFF.

The table lists this clonotype with many counts. The chain recombines TRBV5-1 with TRBJ2-3; TRBD2 aligns across 10 bases. The V gene's germline CDR1 is SGHRS and CDR2 YFSETQ. V was clipped by 0 bases and J by 0 bases; unmatched bases: 1. The CDR3 length is 16 residues. Written as DNA, the CDR3 is TGCGCCAGCAGCTTGGGGACTAGCGGAAGCACAGATACGCAGTATTTT. Protein sequence: CASSLGTSGSTDTQYF.

This clonotype has just a few counts. V is TRBV5-1 and J is TRBJ2-7; D uncertain. Germline assignment: CDR1 SGHRS and CDR2 YFSETQ. The CDR3 runs to 12 residues. Trimming pared 0 bases from V and 2 bases from J, leaving 3 bases between. The CDR3 is CASSLEAYEQYF. The CDR3 coding sequence is TGCGCCAGCAGCTTGGAAGCCTACGAGCAGTACTTC.

This chain uses TRBV3-1 with TRBJ1-1, with D possibly matching TRBD1 (5 bases). The ends were cut back, 0 bases at V and 7 bases at J, with 9 bases in the middle. The CDR3 covers 13 residues. Germline values: CDR1 LGHDT, CDR2 YNNKEL (reference sequence). The CDR3 bases are TGTGCCAGCAGCCAAGATATCCAGGGTGAAGCTTTCTTT. This gives the protein CASSQDIQGEAFF.

This chain links TRBV6-5 with TRBJ1-2; 9 positions match TRBD1. This CDR3 spans 12 amino acids. Germline CDR1 MNHEY, CDR2 SVGAGI. With 8 bases clipped from V and 4 bases from J, the junction kept 2 bases outside the gene matches. The CDR3 sequence: CASGDRAYGYTF. CDR3 in DNA: TGTGCCAGCGGGGACAGGGCCTATGGCTACACCTTC.

The chain has TRBV28 and TRBJ2-3; TRBD1 aligns across 7 bases. After removal of 3 bases from V and 2 bases from J, the junction contained 5 bases not matched to a gene. CDR3 length: 15 amino acids. Germline V gene lookup returns CDR1 MDHEN and CDR2 SYDVKM. This CDR3 is CASSFSTGNTDTQYF. CDR3 nucleotide sequence: TGTGCCAGCAGTTTCTCGACAGGGAACACAGATACGCAGTATTTT.

This clonotype was detected a few times. The gene calls are TRBV29-1 and TRBJ1-5; D perhaps matches TRBD1 (5 bases). V gave up 0 bases and J gave up 11 bases, with 14 bases separating them. Germline V gives CDR1 SQVTM, CDR2 ANQGSEA. The CDR3 sequence is 13 residues long. CDR3 sequence: CSVEDGGAYTQHF. The CDR3 nucleotides read TGCAGCGTTGAAGATGGGGGAGCCTACACCCAGCATTTT.

This chain joins TRBV5-1 and TRBJ1-1; TRBD1 agrees at 12 bases. CDR3 length equals 19 residues. Germline V CDR1 and CDR2: SGHRS, YFSETQ. V lost 3 bases to trimming and J lost 2 bases; unmatched junction nucleotides: 14. CDR3 DNA: TGCGCCAGCAGCTCCTCCCAATGGGACAGGGGGCTCCTCAACACTGAAGCTTTCTTT. Its protein product is CASSSSQWDRGLLNTEAFF.

A few counts support this clonotype. The gene calls are TRBV29-1 and TRBJ2-1; D may be TRBD2 (6 bases). The CDR3 spans 12 residues. The germline V gene encodes CDR1 SQVTM and CDR2 ANQGSEA. Trimming shortened V by 7 bases and J by 8 bases, and 15 bases separated the two germline ends. CDR3 nucleotides: TGCAGCGCCAAGGGGAGGTCCGATGAGCAGTTCTTC. Translated, it gives CSAKGRSDEQFF.

The chain employs TRBV7-9 and TRBJ1-1; 8 positions match TRBD1. J was trimmed by 1 base and V by 3 bases; bases with no gene match: 7. This CDR3 region has 16 residues. Germline V lookup: CDR1 SEHNR, CDR2 FQNEAQ (reference sequence). The CDR3 protein is CASSLSRTGRNTEAFF. Here the CDR3 DNA reads TGTGCCAGCAGCTTGTCCCGGACAGGGAGGAACACTGAAGCTTTCTTT.

The chain is built from TRBV28 and TRBJ2-5; D might be TRBD1 (6 bases). From germline, CDR1 is MDHEN and CDR2 SYDVKM. The CDR3 runs 14 residues. V lost 7 bases and J 1 base, leaving 13 bases between the germline ends. The DNA for the CDR3 is TGTGCCAGCACGGACAGCCCTCCCCAAGAGACCCAGTACTTC. It encodes CASTDSPPQETQYF. Variable domain in full (rest from reference TRBV28 and TRBJ2-5): DVKVTQSSRYLVKRTGEKVFLECVQDMDHENMFWYRQDPGLGLRLIYFSYDVKMKEKGDIPEGYSVSREKKERFSLILESASTNQTSMYLCASTDSPPQETQYFGPGTRLLVL.

This clonotype has just a few counts. This chain connects TRBV6-5 to TRBJ1-6; 7 bases match TRBD1. Germline values: CDR1 MNHEY, CDR2 SVGAGI. Unmatched junction bases numbered 9, after V lost 4 bases and J lost 9 bases. This CDR3 is 15 amino acids long. CDR3 DNA: TGTGCCAGCAGTTGGGCCGACAGGGTGGGTTCACCCCTCCACTTT. Protein product: CASSWADRVGSPLHF.

The rearrangement joins TRBV11-1 to TRBJ1-2; 11 nucleotides agree with TRBD1. The germline gives CDR1 SGHAT, CDR2 FQDESV (reference sequence). After removal of 5 bases from V and 3 bases from J, the junction contained 5 bases not matched to a gene. The CDR3 has 15 amino acids. The CDR3 spells CASSLLGQGDYGYTF. CDR3 nucleotide sequence: TGTGCCAGCAGCCTCTTGGGACAGGGGGACTATGGCTACACCTTC. Looking up the rest from reference TRBV11-1 and TRBJ1-2 gives the full variable domain: EAEVAQSPRYKITEKSQAVAFWCDPISGHATLYWYRQILGQGPELLVQFQDESVVDDSQLPKDRFSAERLKGVDSTLKIQPAELGDSAMYLCASSLLGQGDYGYTFGSGTRLTVV.

The J gene is TRBJ2-7, the V gene TRBV12-3 or TRBV12-4; D unclear. V was clipped by 4 bases and J by 5 bases, with 9 bases between them. The CDR3 extends over 12 amino acids. DNA of the CDR3: TGTGCCAGCAGTTCTAGTTTCAACGAGCAGTACTTC. Protein sequence: CASSSSFNEQYF.

The V and J genes are TRBV5-6 and TRBJ1-1; the D is unclear. The CDR3 runs to 13 residues. V was shortened by 2 bases and J by 1 base, with 6 bases between the two germline ends. The germline V gene has CDR1 SGHDT and CDR2 YYEEEE. CDR3 in amino acids: CASSFSPNTEAFF. DNA of the CDR3: TGTGCCAGCAGCTTTTCACCGAACACTGAAGCTTTCTTT.

The J gene is TRBJ1-3, the V gene TRBV5-6; D not certain. CDR3 length: 12 amino acids. V was shortened by 3 bases and J by 4 bases, with 5 bases between the two germline ends. Germline-derived CDR1 and CDR2 are SGHDT and YYEEEE. CDR3 in DNA: TGTGCCAGCAGCTCCCTCGGAAACACCATATATTTT. Protein product: CASSSLGNTIYF.

V gene TRBV20-1 combines with J gene TRBJ2-1; D is perhaps TRBD1 (5 bases). The CDR3 extends over 13 amino acids. V was pared by 2 bases and J by 5 bases, with 10 bases between. Germline CDR1 is DFQATT and CDR2 is SNEGSKA (reference sequence). The CDR3 region has the DNA TGCAGTGCTAGATCCGACAGACACAATGAGCAGTTCTTC. Amino acid sequence: CSARSDRHNEQFF.

This sequence joins TRBV10-3 and TRBJ2-1; 11 bases match TRBD1. This CDR3 contains 14 residues. V gave up 8 bases and J gave up 7 bases; unmatched junction bases: 7. Germline V gene sequence: CDR1 ENHRY, CDR2 SYGVKD. The CDR3 protein is CAIAGQGARNEQFF. The CDR3 DNA reads as TGTGCCATCGCAGGACAGGGGGCTAGGAATGAGCAGTTCTTC.

Only a few counts were recorded for this clonotype. The rearrangement joins TRBV28 to TRBJ1-3; 8 positions match TRBD1. This CDR3 has 15 residues. With 4 bases clipped from V and 4 bases from J, the junction kept 6 bases outside the gene matches. Germline V lookup: CDR1 MDHEN, CDR2 SYDVKM. The CDR3: CASSSQGARGNTIYF. In nucleotides, the CDR3 is TGTGCCAGCAGTTCCCAGGGGGCTAGAGGAAACACCATATATTTT.